The 26 T cell receptor beta chains below were found in one sample sequenced in a study of CXCR3-negative and CXCR3-positive naive CD8 T cells. Antigens of these TCRs are unknown. UMI-tagged TRB cDNA libraries were built via 5' RACE. TCRdb reprocessed the 5' RACE reads, with one entry per CDR3 protein and no DNA. The sample table includes about 120,000 distinct CDR3 sequences. General observations from the study: Naive cells with CXCR3 showed TRB CDR3s that were more hydrophobic than those in CXCR3-negative naive cells.

Sequenced sample: naive CXCR3+ CD8+ T cells from blood. Subset given: CD45RO-CCR7+CD27+CD95- naive CD8+ T cells expressing CXCR3 (TNR3+). The receptors derive from a human donor in good health. Some clones in this sample may be carry-over from other donors' samples.

CDR3 in amino acids: CSVRDTANYGYTF. The chain combines TRBV29-1 with TRBJ1-2; TCRdb picks TRBD1, but there is no DNA to check that call. Germline-derived CDR1 and CDR2 are SQVTM and ANQGSEA. The CDR3 is 13 residues long.

This chain connects TRBV28 to TRBJ2-7; TCRdb names TRBD2, which stays unverified in the absence of DNA. The germline V gene encodes CDR1 MDHEN and CDR2 SYDVKM. The CDR3 spans 15 residues. The CDR3 region is CASRPTSGSPYEQYF.

This rearrangement joins TRBV27 to TRBJ2-7; checking the TCRdb D call of TRBD2 is not possible without DNA. The V gene's germline CDR1 is MNHEY and CDR2 SMNVEV (reference sequence). The CDR3 extends over 15 amino acids. CDR3 in amino acids: CASSYRAGGSYEQYF.

Judged by frequency, this clonotype is medium-sized (0.01 to 0.1%). This chain joins TRBV7-6 and TRBJ1-1; TCRdb's D gene call, TRBD1, goes unchecked for lack of DNA. Germline CDR1 SGHVS, CDR2 FNYEAQ. The CDR3 extends over 12 amino acids. The CDR3 is CASSPGGTEAFF.

The chain recombines TRBV28 with TRBJ2-5; lacking DNA, the TRBD1 call made by TCRdb goes unchecked. CDR3 length: 15 amino acids. Per the germline V gene, CDR1 is MDHEN and CDR2 is SYDVKM. This CDR3 reads CASGLLPGSQETQYF.

This rearrangement joins TRBV7-6 to TRBJ2-3; TCRdb's D call of TRBD2 is untestable without DNA. The CDR3 loop spans 16 amino acids. Germline CDR1 SGHVS, CDR2 FNYEAQ. CDR3 amino acids: CASSPRGRDGTDTQYF.

The chain has TRBV6-5 and TRBJ1-2. Germline V gene lookup returns CDR1 MNHEY and CDR2 SVGAGI. This CDR3 has 14 amino acids. Here the CDR3 reads CASSYSEMGYGYTF.

This sequence joins TRBV4-1 and TRBJ2-4; TCRdb proposes TRBD2, but this gene call is untestable without DNA. Looked up from germline, CDR1 is MGHRA and CDR2 is YSYEKL. This CDR3 is built from 18 residues. This CDR3 reads CASSPGTSGSNAKNIQYF.

The rearrangement uses TRBV29-1 and TRBJ2-7; there is no DNA to check the TCRdb D call of TRBD2. Germline V gives CDR1 SQVTM, CDR2 ANQGSEA. This CDR3 is 13 amino acids long. The CDR3 protein is CSAGTSREDEQYF.

This chain uses TRBV4-3 with TRBJ2-3; TCRdb's assignment of TRBD1 cannot be checked, as there is no DNA. The germline V gene has CDR1 LGHNA and CDR2 YSLEER. The length of the CDR3 is 16 residues. CDR3 amino acids: CASSPQGLEWADTQYF.

The V call is TRBV25-1, the J call TRBJ2-1; TCRdb names TRBD1, which stays unverified in the absence of DNA. CDR1 and CDR2 from the germline V gene are MGHDK and SYGVNS. The CDR3 is 14 residues long. CDR3 sequence reads: CATRGGAEWNEQFF.

J is TRBJ1-1 and V is TRBV29-1; TCRdb's assignment of TRBD1 cannot be checked, as there is no DNA. The CDR3 totals 14 residues. The germline CDR1 and CDR2 sequences are SQVTM and ANQGSEA. This chain's CDR3 is CSVEGSGVSTEAFF.

This rearrangement joins TRBV4-2 to TRBJ1-2; TCRdb returns TRBD1, unconfirmable since there is no DNA. This CDR3 has 16 residues. Per germline, CDR1 LGHNA and CDR2 YNFKEQ. The CDR3: CASSPENRLRHYGYTF.

The V call is TRBV20-1, the J call TRBJ1-1; TCRdb's assignment of TRBD1 cannot be checked, as there is no DNA. Looked up from germline, CDR1 is DFQATT and CDR2 is SNEGSKA (reference sequence). The CDR3 loop spans 13 amino acids. The CDR3 loop is CSARGDRDFEAFF.

V gene TRBV6-5 combines with J gene TRBJ2-7; the D call from TCRdb, TRBD1, cannot be confirmed without DNA. The CDR3 is made up of 16 amino acids. Germline V CDR1 and CDR2: MNHEY, SVGAGI. CDR3 protein: CASNLGDPGGIYEQYF.

This chain links TRBV7-9 with TRBJ2-7; lacking DNA, the TRBD1 call made by TCRdb goes unchecked. The CDR3 length is 18 residues. Germline V CDR1 and CDR2: SEHNR, FQNEAQ (reference sequence). The CDR3 sequence is CASSRVVRDRGDRLEQYF.

The rearrangement joins TRBV6-2 or TRBV6-3 to TRBJ2-2. Germline CDR1 and CDR2: MNHEY and SVGEGT. This CDR3 has 15 amino acids. CDR3 residues: CASSYSPTHTGELFF.

The rearrangement joins TRBV7-2 to TRBJ2-7; checking the TCRdb D call of TRBD1 is not possible without DNA. This CDR3 is 16 amino acids long. The germline gives CDR1 SGHTA, CDR2 FQGNSA. CDR3 residues: CASSLGDSYGSYEQYF.

The chain combines TRBV12-5 with TRBJ1-2; as DNA is missing, the TRBD1 call by TCRdb cannot be tested. The CDR3 has 13 amino acids. The germline gives CDR1 LGHNT, CDR2 FRNRAP. CDR3 residues: CASGLSGDYGYTF. Full variable domain (missing parts from reference TRBV12-5 and TRBJ1-2): DARVTQTPRHKVTEMGQEVTMRCQPILGHNTVFWYRQTMMQGLELLAYFRNRAPLDDSGMPKDRFSAEMPDATLATLKIQPSEPRDSAVYFCASGLSGDYGYTFGSGTRLTVV.

The V gene is TRBV4-3, the J gene TRBJ1-4; the D call from TCRdb, TRBD1, cannot be confirmed without DNA. CDR1 is LGHNA, CDR2 YSLEER, per germline. This CDR3 has 15 residues. CDR3: CASSPRPRGGEKLFF.

The rearrangement uses TRBV10-3 and TRBJ2-7; TCRdb's assignment of TRBD1 cannot be checked, as there is no DNA. Germline CDR1 is ENHRY and CDR2 is SYGVKD. The CDR3 loop spans 14 amino acids. The CDR3 is CAISEVGQSYEQYF.

The chain recombines TRBV6-5 with TRBJ2-5; without DNA, the TCRdb call of TRBD2 cannot be checked. The CDR3 runs 15 residues. Germline loops: CDR1 MNHEY, CDR2 SVGAGI. The CDR3 here is CASSPQTSGEETQYF.

The chain combines TRBV10-3 with TRBJ2-7; TCRdb lists TRBD1, though no DNA is available to test this call. The germline V gene encodes CDR1 ENHRY and CDR2 SYGVKD. There are 13 residues in the CDR3. This chain's CDR3 is CAIRQGILYEQYF.

The CDR3 region is CASSLKETQYF. The rearrangement uses TRBV7-9 and TRBJ2-5. This CDR3 has 11 amino acids. Germline-derived CDR1 and CDR2 are SEHNR and FQNEAQ (reference sequence).

The chain uses TRBV29-1 and TRBJ1-2; no DNA is available, so the TRBD1 call from TCRdb remains unchecked. This CDR3 comprises 20 residues. CDR1 and CDR2 (germline): SQVTM, ANQGSEA. The CDR3 region is CSVEDPTRHIQGALSYGYTF.

The chain is built from TRBV7-8 and TRBJ2-6; TCRdb's assignment of TRBD2 cannot be checked, as there is no DNA. The CDR3 length is 16 residues. From germline, CDR1 is SGHVS and CDR2 FQNEAQ. CDR3 residues: CASSLWALSGANVLTF.